This note documents a single T cell receptor beta chain sequence. These data originate in a study of blood T cell repertoires in COVID-19. Study at large: Whether acute or convalescent, the COVID-19 samples came from the United States, Italy and Spain.

Resolution of symptoms, clearance, or two negative PCRs was present in recovered Cohort 3 donors. Generated by immunoSEQ multiplex PCR, the TCRdb table keeps only in-frame clones and is missing some. Among 250,000 to 400,000 clones listed, about nine tenths were seen once. V shed 3 bases and J 1 base; nucleotides not matched to a gene: 3. Germline assignment: CDR1 SGHTA and CDR2 FQGNSA. The CDR3 is 17 residues long. Sequencing was performed on PBMCs or T cells enriched from blood (not recorded which). The TCR comes from a man aged 60 to 69 who had recovered from COVID-19. This sequence joins TRBV7-2 and TRBJ1-4; TRBD1 matches at 12 bases. In nucleotides, the CDR3 is TGTGCCAGCAGCTTCCGGGACAGGGGGCGAACTAATGAAAAACTGTTTTTT. Translation: CASSFRDRGRTNEKLFF.